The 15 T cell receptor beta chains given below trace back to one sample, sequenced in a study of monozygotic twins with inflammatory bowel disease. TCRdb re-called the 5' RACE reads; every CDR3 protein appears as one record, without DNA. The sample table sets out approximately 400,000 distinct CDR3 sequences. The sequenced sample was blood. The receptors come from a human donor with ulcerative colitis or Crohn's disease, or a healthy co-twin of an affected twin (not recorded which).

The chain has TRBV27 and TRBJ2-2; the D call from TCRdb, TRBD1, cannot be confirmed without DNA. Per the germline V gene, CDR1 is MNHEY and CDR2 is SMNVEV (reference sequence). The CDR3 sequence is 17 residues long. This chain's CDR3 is CASTVGAGLPNTGELFF.

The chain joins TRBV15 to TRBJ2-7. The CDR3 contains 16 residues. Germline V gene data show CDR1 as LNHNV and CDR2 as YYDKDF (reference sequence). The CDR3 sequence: CATSREQAIWGYEQYF. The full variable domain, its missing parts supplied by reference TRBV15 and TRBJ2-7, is DAMVIQNPRYQVTQFGKPVTLSCSQTLNHNVMYWYQQKSSQAPKLLFHYYDKDFNNEADTPDNFQSRRPNTSFCFLDIRSPGLGDTAMYLCATSREQAIWGYEQYFGPGTRLTVT.

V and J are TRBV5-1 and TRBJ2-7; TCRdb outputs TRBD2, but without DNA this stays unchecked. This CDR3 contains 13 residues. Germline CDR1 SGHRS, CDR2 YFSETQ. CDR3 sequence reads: CASSLLAPYEQYF.

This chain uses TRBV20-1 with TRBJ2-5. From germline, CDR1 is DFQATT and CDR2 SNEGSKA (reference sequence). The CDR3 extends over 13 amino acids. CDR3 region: CSPRGQNQETQYF.

The CDR3 is CASSFRQGRVKETQYF. The V call is TRBV5-1, the J call TRBJ2-5; the TRBD1 assignment by TCRdb is unverifiable without DNA. The CDR3 spans 16 residues. The germline gives CDR1 SGHRS, CDR2 YFSETQ.

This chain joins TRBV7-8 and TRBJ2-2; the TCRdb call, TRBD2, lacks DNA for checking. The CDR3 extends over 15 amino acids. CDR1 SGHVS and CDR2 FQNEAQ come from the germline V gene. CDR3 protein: CASSLAGGPTGELFF.

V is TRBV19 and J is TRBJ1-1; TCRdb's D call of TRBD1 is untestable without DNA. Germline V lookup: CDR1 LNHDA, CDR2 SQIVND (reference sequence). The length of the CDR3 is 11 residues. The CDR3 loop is CASSLRQEAFF.

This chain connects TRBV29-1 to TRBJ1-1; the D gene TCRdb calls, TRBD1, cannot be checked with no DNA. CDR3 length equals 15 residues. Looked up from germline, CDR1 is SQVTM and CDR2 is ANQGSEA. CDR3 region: CSASGQGVGNTEAFF.

CDR3 sequence: CASSLGGPPNEQYF. The chain joins TRBV5-1 to TRBJ2-7; TCRdb names TRBD2, which stays unverified in the absence of DNA. Germline V gene sequence: CDR1 SGHRS, CDR2 YFSETQ. The CDR3 consists of 14 residues.

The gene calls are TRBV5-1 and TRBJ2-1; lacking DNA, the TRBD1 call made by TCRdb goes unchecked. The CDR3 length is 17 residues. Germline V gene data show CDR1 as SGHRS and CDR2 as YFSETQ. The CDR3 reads CASSPSQRGGSYNEQFF.

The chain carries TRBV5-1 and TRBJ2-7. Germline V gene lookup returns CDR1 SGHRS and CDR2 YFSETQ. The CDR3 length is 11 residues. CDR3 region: CASSSGVEQYF.

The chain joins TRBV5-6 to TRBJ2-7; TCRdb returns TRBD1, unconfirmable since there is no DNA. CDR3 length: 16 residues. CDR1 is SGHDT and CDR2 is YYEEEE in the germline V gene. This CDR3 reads CASSQPGGGSSYEQYF.

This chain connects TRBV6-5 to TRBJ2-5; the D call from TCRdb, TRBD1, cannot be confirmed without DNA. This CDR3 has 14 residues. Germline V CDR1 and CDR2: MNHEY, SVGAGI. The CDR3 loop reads CASSDSDSRETQYF.

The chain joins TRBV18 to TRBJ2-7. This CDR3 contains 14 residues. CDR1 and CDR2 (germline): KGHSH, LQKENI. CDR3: CASSPTRESYEQYF.

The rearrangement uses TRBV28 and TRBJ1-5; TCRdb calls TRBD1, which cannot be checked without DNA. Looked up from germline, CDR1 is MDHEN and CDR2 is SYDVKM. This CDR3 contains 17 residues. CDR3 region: CASSLRRTGTVNQPQHF.